Listed below are T cell receptor beta chains from one sample, sequenced in a study of blood T cell repertoires in COVID-19. TCRdb's table, derived via immunoSEQ multiplex PCR, lists solely in-frame clones and lacks some. The table records more than 200,000 clones, 87% of them present only once. Material for sequencing was PBMCs or T cells enriched from blood (not recorded which). These TCRs come from a man aged 25 to 40 who had recovered from COVID-19. Both conserved end residues are part of each CDR3. D genes are given only for firm matches. Only part of the rows carry a size: once, few, many, or a class if the clone is expanded.

d_call,j_call,v_call,clone_size,cdr3_nt,cdr3_aa
-,TRBJ2-2,TRBV10-2,-,TGCGCCAGCAGTGGGGCCGTCAGGGAGCTGTTTTTT,CASSGAVRELFF
-,TRBJ1-3,TRBV6-5,-,TGTGCCAGCGGGCCCTCTGGAAACACCATATATTTT,CASGPSGNTIYF
-,TRBJ2-7,TRBV7-2,few,TGTGCCAGCAGCTTGGATAGCGGTTACTACGAGCAGTACTTC,CASSLDSGYYEQYF
-,TRBJ1-5,TRBV18,once,TGTGCCAGCTCACCCGCCTATAGCAATCAGCCCCAGCATTTT,CASSPAYSNQPQHF
-,TRBJ1-1,TRBV9,-,TGTGCCAGCAGCGTAGGTGTAACAGACACTGAAGCTTTCTTT,CASSVGVTDTEAFF
-,TRBJ1-2,TRBV18,-,TGTGCCAGCTCACCACGAGGGGGAGATGGCTACACCTTC,CASSPRGGDGYTF
TRBD2,TRBJ2-7,TRBV10-3,-,TGTGCCACCATCCGGACTAGCGAAAACTACGAGCAGTACTTC,CATIRTSENYEQYF
-,TRBJ2-5,TRBV28,once,TGTGCCAGCAGTTTGGGGCCCCAGTACTTC,CASSLGPQYF
-,TRBJ1-1,TRBV30,-,TGTGCCTGCCTTATTAGGCGGCCCCCGTTGAACACTGAAGCTTTCTTT,CACLIRRPPLNTEAFF
-,TRBJ2-3,TRBV24-1,-,TGTGCCACCAGTGATTTGGCGAGAGGAGATACGCAGTATTTT,CATSDLARGDTQYF
-,TRBJ1-2,TRBV19,-,TGTGCCATCCGTGACAGTCCCCTCGGCTATGGCTACACCTTC,CAIRDSPLGYGYTF
TRBD1,TRBJ2-2,TRBV28,-,TGTGCCAGCAATTCTCCGGGACAGGGAGGCGGGGAGCTGTTTTTT,CASNSPGQGGGELFF
-,TRBJ2-7,TRBV2,-,TGTGCCAGCAGTGACCAGGGGAGGGCCTACGAGCAGTACTTC,CASSDQGRAYEQYF
-,TRBJ2-5,TRBV6-2/TRBV6-3,few,TGTGCCAGCAGTTCCGGACCGGGAGCCCGGGAGACCCAGTACTTC,CASSSGPGARETQYF